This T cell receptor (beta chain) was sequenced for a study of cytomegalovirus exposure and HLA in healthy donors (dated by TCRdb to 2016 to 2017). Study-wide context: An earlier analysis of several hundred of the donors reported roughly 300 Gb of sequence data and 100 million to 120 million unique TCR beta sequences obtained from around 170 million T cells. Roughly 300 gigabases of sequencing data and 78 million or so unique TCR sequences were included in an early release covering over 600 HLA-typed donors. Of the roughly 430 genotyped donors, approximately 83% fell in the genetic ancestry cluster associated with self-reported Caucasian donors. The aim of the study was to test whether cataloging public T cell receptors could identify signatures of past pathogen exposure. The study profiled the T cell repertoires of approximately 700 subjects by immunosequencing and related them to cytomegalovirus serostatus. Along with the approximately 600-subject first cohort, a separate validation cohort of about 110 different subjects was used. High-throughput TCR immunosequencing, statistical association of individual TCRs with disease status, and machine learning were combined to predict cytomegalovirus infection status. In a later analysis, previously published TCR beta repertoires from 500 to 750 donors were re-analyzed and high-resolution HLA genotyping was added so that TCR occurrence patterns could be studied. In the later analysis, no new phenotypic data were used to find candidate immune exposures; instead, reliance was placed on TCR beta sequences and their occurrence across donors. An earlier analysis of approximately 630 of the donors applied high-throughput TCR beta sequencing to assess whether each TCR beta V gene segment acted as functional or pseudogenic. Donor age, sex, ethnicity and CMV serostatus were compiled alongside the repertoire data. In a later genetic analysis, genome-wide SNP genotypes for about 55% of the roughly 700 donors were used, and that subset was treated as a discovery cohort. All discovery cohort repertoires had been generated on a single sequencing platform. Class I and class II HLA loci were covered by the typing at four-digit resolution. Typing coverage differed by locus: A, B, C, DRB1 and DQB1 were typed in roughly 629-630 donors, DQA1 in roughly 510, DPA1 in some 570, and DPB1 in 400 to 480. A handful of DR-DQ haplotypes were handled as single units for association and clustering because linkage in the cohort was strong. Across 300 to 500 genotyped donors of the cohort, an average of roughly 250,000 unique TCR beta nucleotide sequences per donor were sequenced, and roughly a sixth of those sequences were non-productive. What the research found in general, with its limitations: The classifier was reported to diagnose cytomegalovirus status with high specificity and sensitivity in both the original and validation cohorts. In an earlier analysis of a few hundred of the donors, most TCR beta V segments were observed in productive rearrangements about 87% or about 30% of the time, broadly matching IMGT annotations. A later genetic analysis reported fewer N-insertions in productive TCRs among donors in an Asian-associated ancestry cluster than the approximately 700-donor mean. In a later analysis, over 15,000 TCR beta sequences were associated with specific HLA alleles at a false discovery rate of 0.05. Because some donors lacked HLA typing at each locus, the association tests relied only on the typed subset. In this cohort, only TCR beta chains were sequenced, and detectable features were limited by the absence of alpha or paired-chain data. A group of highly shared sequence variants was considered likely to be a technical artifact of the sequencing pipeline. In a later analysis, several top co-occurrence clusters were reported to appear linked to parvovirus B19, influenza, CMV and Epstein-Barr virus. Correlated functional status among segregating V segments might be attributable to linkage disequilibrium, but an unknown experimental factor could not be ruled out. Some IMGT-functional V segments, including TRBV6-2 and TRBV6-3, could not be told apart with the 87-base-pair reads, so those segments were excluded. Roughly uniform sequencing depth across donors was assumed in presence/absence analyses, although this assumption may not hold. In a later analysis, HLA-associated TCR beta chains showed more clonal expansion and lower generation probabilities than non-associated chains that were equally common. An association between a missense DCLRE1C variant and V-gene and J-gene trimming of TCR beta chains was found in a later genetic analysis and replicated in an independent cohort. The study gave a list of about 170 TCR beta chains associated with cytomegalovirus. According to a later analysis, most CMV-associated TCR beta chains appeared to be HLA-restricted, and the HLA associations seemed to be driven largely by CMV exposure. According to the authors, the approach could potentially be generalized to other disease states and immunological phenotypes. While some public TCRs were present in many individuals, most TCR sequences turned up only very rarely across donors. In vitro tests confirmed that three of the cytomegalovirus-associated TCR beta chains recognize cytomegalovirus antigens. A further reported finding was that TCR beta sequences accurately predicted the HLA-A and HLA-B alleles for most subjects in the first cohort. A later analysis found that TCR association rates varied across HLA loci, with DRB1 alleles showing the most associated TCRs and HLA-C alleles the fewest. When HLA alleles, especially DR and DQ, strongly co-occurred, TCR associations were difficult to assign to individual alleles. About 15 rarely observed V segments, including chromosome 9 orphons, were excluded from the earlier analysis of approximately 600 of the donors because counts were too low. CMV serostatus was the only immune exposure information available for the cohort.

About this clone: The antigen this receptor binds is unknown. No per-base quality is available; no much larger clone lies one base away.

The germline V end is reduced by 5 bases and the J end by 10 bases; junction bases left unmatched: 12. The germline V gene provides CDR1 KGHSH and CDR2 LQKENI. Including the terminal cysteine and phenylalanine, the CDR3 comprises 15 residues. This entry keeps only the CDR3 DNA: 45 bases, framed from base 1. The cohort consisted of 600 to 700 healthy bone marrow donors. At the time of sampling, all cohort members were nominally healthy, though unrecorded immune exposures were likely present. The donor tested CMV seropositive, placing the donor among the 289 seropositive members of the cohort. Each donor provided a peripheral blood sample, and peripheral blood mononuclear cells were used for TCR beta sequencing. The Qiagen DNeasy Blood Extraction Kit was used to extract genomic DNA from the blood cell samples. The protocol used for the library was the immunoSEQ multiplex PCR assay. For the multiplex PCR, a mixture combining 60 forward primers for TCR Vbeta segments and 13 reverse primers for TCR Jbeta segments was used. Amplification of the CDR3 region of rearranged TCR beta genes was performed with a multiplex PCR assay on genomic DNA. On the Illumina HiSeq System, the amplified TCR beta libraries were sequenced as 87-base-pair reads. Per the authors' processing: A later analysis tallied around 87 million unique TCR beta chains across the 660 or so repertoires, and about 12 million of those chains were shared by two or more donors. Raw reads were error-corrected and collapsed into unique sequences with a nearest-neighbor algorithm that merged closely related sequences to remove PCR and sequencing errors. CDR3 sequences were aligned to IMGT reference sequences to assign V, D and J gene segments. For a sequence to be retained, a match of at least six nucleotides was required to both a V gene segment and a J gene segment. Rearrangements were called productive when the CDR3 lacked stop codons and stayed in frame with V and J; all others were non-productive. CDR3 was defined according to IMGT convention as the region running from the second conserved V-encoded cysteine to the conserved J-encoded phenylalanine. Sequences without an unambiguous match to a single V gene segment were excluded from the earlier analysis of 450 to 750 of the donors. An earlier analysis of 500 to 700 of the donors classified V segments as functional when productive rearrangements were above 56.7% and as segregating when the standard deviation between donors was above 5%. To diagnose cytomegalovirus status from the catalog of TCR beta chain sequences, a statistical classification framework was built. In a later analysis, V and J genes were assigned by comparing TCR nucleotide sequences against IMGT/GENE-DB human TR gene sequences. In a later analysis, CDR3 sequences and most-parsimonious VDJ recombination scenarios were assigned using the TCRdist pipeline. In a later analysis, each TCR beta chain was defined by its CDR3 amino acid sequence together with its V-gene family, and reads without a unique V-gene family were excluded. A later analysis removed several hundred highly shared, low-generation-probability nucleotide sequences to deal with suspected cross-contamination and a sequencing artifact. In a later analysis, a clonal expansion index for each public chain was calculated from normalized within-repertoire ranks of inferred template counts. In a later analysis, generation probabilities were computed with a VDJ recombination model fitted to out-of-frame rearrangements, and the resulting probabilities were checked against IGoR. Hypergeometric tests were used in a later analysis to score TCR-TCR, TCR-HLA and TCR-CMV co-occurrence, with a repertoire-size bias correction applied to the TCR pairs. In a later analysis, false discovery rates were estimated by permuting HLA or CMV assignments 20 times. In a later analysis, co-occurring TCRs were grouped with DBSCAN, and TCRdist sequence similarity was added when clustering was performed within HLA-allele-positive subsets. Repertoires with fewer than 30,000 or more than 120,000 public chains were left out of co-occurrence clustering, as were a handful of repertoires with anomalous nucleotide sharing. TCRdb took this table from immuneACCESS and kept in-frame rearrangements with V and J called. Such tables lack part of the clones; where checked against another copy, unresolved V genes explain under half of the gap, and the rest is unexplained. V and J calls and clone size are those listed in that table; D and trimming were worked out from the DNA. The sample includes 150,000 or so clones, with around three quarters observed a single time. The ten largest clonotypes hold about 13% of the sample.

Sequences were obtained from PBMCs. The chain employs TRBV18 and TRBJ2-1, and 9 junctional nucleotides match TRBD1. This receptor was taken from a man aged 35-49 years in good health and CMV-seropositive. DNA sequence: TGTGCCAGCTCATACCCGGGACAGGGTAGTCGCGAGCAGTTCTTC. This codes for CASSYPGQGSREQFF.